This T cell receptor (beta chain) is drawn from a study of cytomegalovirus exposure and HLA in healthy donors. Broader study findings: Among TCR beta chains, those listed as cytomegalovirus-associated numbered over 150. In presence/absence analyses, roughly uniform sequencing depth across donors was assumed.

Donors were ostensibly healthy at sampling, although undocumented immune exposures were probable. The CDR3 consists of 13 residues. PCR was performed using 60 Vbeta and 13 Jbeta primers. Only in-frame clones appear in the TCRdb table, and some are missing; sequencing was by immunoSEQ multiplex PCR. The table includes tens of thousands of clones, about 66% detected once. As for this clone: Its cognate antigen is unknown.

The rearrangement uses TRBV21-1 and TRBJ1-4. TRBV21-1 is described as a pseudogene. Sequenced sample: PBMCs. This clonotype was sampled from a man aged 45-65 years in good health and CMV-seropositive. The chain's CDR3 is CASERITNEKLFF. The CDR3 nucleotides read TGTGCCAGCGAGAGGATAACTAATGAAAAACTGTTTTTT.